The 14 T cell receptor beta chains below were found in one sample sequenced in a study of patients and donors after allogeneic stem cell transplantation. TCRdb called the RT-PCR reads again in MiXCR, with one record for every CDR3 protein. The repertoire holds approximately 200,000 distinct CDR3 sequences, with 13% to 15% as singletons. Sequencing input: blood, either unsorted or a sorted T cell fraction (not recorded which). The receptors were sampled from a human donor who was either an allogeneic HSCT recipient or a stem cell or donor lymphocyte infusion donor (not recorded which). It is not recorded whose cells these are; they may come from a transplant donor.

There are a few counts of this clonotype. The J gene is TRBJ2-1, the V gene TRBV9, with 8 positions matching TRBD1. J gave up 0 bases and V 3 bases, and 8 bases lay outside the gene matches. CDR1 SGDLS and CDR2 YYNGEE come from the germline V gene. The CDR3 covers 17 residues. The CDR3 spells CASSALGGQGSYNEQFF. CDR3 bases: TGTGCCAGCAGCGCCCTAGGAGGACAGGGCTCCTACAATGAGCAGTTCTTC.

The chain joins TRBV7-2 to TRBJ2-7; 9 bases fit TRBD2. The CDR3 has 14 residues. CDR1 is SGHTA, CDR2 FQGNSA, per germline. The junction had 5 bases not matched to a gene; V was cut back by 5 bases and J by 3 bases. The CDR3 sequence: CASSQSGGNYEQYF. CDR3 nucleotides: TGTGCCAGCAGCCAGAGCGGGGGGAACTACGAGCAGTACTTC.

This clonotype showed up many times. The genes are TRBV5-1 and TRBJ1-5; D might be TRBD1 (6 bases). Germline CDR1 is SGHRS and CDR2 is YFSETQ. Trimming removed 3 bases from V and 2 bases from J, with 12 bases in between. This CDR3 spans 15 amino acids. CDR3 in DNA: TGCGCCAGCAGCTCTACAGGGTTGGGCAATCAGCCCCAGCATTTT. Translation: CASSSTGLGNQPQHF. Drawing the rest from reference TRBV5-1 and TRBJ1-5, the complete variable domain is KAGVTQTPRYLIKTRGQQVTLSCSPISGHRSVSWYQQTPGQGLQFLFEYFSETQRNKGNFPGRFSGRQFSNSRSEMNVSTLELGDSALYLCASSSTGLGNQPQHFGDGTRLSIL.

The V and J genes are TRBV15 and TRBJ2-7, with D possibly being TRBD2 (5 bases). Germline CDR1 is LNHNV and CDR2 is YYDKDF (reference sequence). The ends were cut back, 1 base at V and 6 bases at J, with 13 bases in the middle. The CDR3 length is 14 residues. The CDR3 sequence: CATSRASRAGEQYF. The CDR3 nucleotides read TGTGCCACCAGCAGAGCCTCGAGGGCGGGCGAGCAGTACTTC.

The V and J genes are TRBV5-8 and TRBJ2-1; D is unresolved. The V end was cut by 5 bases, the J end by 5 bases, with 8 bases between. CDR3 size: 12 residues. Germline V gene data show CDR1 as SGHTS and CDR2 as YDEGEE. The CDR3 protein is CASRGSHNEQFF. The CDR3 DNA sequence: TGTGCCAGCAGAGGCAGCCACAATGAGCAGTTCTTC.

This rearrangement joins TRBV20-1 to TRBJ1-1; no reliable D call. Trimming stripped 0 bases from V and 1 base from J, with 9 bases between. Germline V gene lookup returns CDR1 DFQATT and CDR2 SNEGSKA (reference sequence). This CDR3 is built from 14 residues. The CDR3 DNA is TGCAGTGCTAGAGATCACGCCAGGAACACTGAAGCTTTCTTT. It specifies CSARDHARNTEAFF.

This clonotype was observed a handful of times. The rearrangement joins TRBV4-1 to TRBJ2-7, with TRBD1 identical over 8 bases. This CDR3 has 15 residues. Germline CDR1 is MGHRA and CDR2 is YSYEKL. Trimming removed 1 base from V and 6 bases from J; junction bases left unmatched: 8. This CDR3 reads CASSQVARGLGEQYF. Written as DNA, the CDR3 is TGCGCCAGCAGCCAAGTCGCCAGGGGGCTGGGCGAGCAGTACTTC.

V usage is TRBV5-1 and J usage is TRBJ2-3; unclear D gene. V was clipped by 0 bases and J by 4 bases, with 6 bases between them. The CDR3 contains 13 residues. The germline CDR1 and CDR2 sequences are SGHRS and YFSETQ. The CDR3 region has the DNA TGCGCCAGCAGCTTGGGAGCCGCAGATACGCAGTATTTT. It yields the protein CASSLGAADTQYF.

This clonotype has ten or more counts. The chain employs TRBV7-9 and TRBJ2-3; tentatively, D is TRBD2 (6 bases). The CDR3 is 15 residues long. CDR1 and CDR2 (germline): SEHNR, FQNEAQ (reference sequence). V was shortened by 0 bases and J by 8 bases, with 15 bases between the two germline ends. CDR3 sequence reads: CASSLATTSPSTQYF. The CDR3 nucleotides are TGTGCCAGCAGCTTAGCGACCACTAGCCCCTCTACGCAGTATTTT.

This clonotype was seen many times. This rearrangement joins TRBV2 to TRBJ2-2, with D possibly TRBD2 on 6 matching bases. The V gene's germline CDR1 is SNHLY and CDR2 FYNNEI. The V gene lost 7 bases and the J gene lost 1 base, with 10 bases spanning the gap. The CDR3 is 14 amino acids. Here the CDR3 reads CASTGRGNTGELFF. The CDR3 DNA is TGTGCCAGCACCGGGCGGGGGAACACCGGGGAGCTGTTTTTT. Full variable domain (remainder filled in from reference TRBV2 and TRBJ2-2): EPEVTQTPSHQVTQMGQEVILRCVPISNHLYFYWYRQILGQKVEFLVSFYNNEISEKSEIFDDQFSVERPDGSNFTLKIRSTKLEDSAMYFCASTGRGNTGELFFGEGSRLTVL.

V gene TRBV18 combines with J gene TRBJ2-1; 10 positions match TRBD1. V shed 3 bases and J 5 bases; nucleotides not matched to a gene: 4. The CDR3 is 15 amino acids. Germline V gene lookup returns CDR1 KGHSH and CDR2 LQKENI. The CDR3 region is CASSPTGGINNEQFF. The CDR3 coding sequence is TGTGCCAGCTCACCGACAGGGGGCATCAACAATGAGCAGTTCTTC.

This chain uses TRBV6-2 or TRBV6-3 with TRBJ2-6; no clear D gene. The germline V and J ends were trimmed by 10 bases and 0 bases, with 10 bases remaining between them. This CDR3 is built from 14 residues. The germline V gene has CDR1 MNHEY and CDR2 SVGEGT. In DNA, the CDR3 is TGTGCCATTGGGCGGATCTCTGGGGCCAACGTCCTGACTTTC. Amino acids: CAIGRISGANVLTF.

J is TRBJ2-2 and V is TRBV6-2 or TRBV6-3; weak D call: TRBD1 (7 bases). The CDR3 length is 14 residues. CDR1 is MNHEY, CDR2 SVGEGT, per germline. The ends were cut back, 10 bases at V and 3 bases at J, with 15 bases in the middle. The CDR3 coding sequence is TGTGCCACTAGGCAGGGGGGCTACACCGGGGAGCTGTTTTTT. Its protein product is CATRQGGYTGELFF.

This clonotype was counted at least ten times. The V gene is TRBV7-2, the J gene TRBJ2-1; TRBD1 agrees at 11 bases. The V and J ends lost 5 bases and 6 bases, in that order; junction bases with no gene match: 6. This CDR3 contains 15 residues. CDR1 and CDR2 (germline): SGHTA, FQGNSA. In DNA, the CDR3 is TGTGCCAGCAGCCTAAGGACAGGGGGCATCAATGAGCAGTTCTTC. It yields the protein CASSLRTGGINEQFF.